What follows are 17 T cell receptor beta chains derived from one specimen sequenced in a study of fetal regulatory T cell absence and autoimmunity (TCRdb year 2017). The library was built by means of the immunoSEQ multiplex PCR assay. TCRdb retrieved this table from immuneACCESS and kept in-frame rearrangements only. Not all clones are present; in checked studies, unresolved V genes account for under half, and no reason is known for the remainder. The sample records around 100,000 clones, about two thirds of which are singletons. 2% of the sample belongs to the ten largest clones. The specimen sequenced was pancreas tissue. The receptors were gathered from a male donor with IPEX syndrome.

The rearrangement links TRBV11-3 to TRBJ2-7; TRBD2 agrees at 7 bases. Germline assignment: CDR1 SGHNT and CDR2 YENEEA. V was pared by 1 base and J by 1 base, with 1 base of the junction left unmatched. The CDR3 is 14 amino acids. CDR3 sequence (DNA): TGTGCCAGCAGCTTAGCGGGGGGTTCCTACGAGCAGTACTTC. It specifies CASSLAGGSYEQYF.

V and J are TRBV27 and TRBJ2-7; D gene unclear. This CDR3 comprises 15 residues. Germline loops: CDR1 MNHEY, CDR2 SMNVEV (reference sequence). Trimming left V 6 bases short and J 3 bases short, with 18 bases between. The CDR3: CASRLQLAAVYEQYF. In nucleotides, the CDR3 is TGTGCCAGCAGGTTGCAGTTAGCAGCCGTCTACGAGCAGTACTTC.

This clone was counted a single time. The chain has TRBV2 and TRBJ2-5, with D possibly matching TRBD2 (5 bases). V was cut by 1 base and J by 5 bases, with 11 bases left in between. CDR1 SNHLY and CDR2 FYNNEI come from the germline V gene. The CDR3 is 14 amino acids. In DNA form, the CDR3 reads TGTGCCAGCAGTGAAGTGAGGAGGAGGGAGACCCAGTACTTC. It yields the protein CASSEVRRRETQYF.

CDR3 nucleotide sequence: TGTGCCAGCAGCGCGGGGGGAGCGAGGGATACGCAGTATTTT. Protein product: CASSAGGARDTQYF. The chain recombines TRBV9 with TRBJ2-3, with 7 nucleotides matching TRBD2. Per germline, CDR1 SGDLS and CDR2 YYNGEE. The CDR3 is 14 amino acids. V trimming: 3 bases; J trimming: 6 bases; junction bases outside the gene matches: 7.

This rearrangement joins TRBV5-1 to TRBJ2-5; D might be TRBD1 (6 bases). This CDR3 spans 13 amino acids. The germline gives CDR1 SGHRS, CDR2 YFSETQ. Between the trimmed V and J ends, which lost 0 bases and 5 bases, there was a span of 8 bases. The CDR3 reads CASSLGTEETQYF. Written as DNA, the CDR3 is TGCGCCAGCAGCTTGGGGACAGAGGAGACCCAGTACTTC.

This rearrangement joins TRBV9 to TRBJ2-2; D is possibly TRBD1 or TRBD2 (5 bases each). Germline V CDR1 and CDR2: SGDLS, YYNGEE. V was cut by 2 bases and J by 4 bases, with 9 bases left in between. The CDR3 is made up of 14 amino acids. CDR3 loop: CASSVGDSTGELFF. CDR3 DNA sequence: TGTGCCAGCAGCGTGGGGGATAGCACCGGGGAGCTGTTTTTT.

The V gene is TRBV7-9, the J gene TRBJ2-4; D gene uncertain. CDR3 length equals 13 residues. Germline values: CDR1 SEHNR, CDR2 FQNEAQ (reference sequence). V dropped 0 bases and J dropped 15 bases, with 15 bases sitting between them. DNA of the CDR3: TGTGCCAGCAGCTTAGCGCGTGCCACCTGGAGGTACTTC. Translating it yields CASSLARATWRYF.

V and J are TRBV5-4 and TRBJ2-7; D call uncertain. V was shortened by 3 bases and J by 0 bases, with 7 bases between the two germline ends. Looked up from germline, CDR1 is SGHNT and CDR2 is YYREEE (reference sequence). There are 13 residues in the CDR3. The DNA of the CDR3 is TGTGCCAGCAGCTGGATTAGCTCCTACGAGCAGTACTTC. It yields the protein CASSWISSYEQYF. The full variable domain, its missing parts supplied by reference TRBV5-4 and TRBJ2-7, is ETGVTQSPTHLIKTRGQQVTLRCSSQSGHNTVSWYQQALGQGPQFIFQYYREEENGRGNFPPRFSGLQFPNYSSELNVNALELDDSALYLCASSWISSYEQYFGPGTRLTVT.

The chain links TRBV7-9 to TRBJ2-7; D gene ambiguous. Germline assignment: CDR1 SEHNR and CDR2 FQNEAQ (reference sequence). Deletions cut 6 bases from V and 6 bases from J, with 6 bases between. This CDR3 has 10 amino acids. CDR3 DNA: TGTGCCAGCAGTTCCCTCGAGCAGTACTTC. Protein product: CASSSLEQYF.

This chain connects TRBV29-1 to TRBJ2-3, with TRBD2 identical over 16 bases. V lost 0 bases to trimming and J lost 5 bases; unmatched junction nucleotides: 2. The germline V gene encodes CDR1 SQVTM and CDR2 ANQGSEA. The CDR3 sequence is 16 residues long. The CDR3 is CSVEEGTSGRVDTQYF. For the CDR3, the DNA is TGCAGCGTTGAAGAAGGGACTAGCGGGAGGGTAGATACGCAGTATTTT.

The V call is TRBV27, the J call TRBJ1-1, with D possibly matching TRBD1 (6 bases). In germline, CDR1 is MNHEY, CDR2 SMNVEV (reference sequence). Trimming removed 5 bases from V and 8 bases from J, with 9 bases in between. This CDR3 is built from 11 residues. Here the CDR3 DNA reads TGTGCCAGCAGTGTCGACAGGGAAGCTTTCTTT. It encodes CASSVDREAFF.

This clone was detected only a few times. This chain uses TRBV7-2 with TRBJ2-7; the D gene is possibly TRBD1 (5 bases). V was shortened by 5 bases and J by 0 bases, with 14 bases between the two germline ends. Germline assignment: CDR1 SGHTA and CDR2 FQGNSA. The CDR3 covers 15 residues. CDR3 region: CASSPPETVSYEQYF. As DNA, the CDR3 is TGTGCCAGCAGCCCGCCGGAGACAGTCTCCTACGAGCAGTACTTC.

The chain's CDR3 is CSRLGGGSYNSPLHF. CDR3 sequence (DNA): TGCAGCCGACTTGGGGGGGGGTCCTATAATTCACCCCTCCACTTT. This chain connects TRBV29-1 to TRBJ1-6, with D possibly matching TRBD1 (5 bases). The V end was cut by 8 bases, the J end by 1 base, with 15 bases between. This CDR3 spans 15 amino acids. Germline loops: CDR1 SQVTM, CDR2 ANQGSEA. Based on the CDR3 plus reference TRBV29-1 and TRBJ1-6, the full variable domain is SAVISQKPSRDICQRGTSLTIQCQVDSQVTMMFWYRQQPGQSLTLIATANQGSEATYESGFVIDKFPISRPNLTFSTLTVSNMSPEDSSIYLCSRLGGGSYNSPLHFGNGTRLTVT.

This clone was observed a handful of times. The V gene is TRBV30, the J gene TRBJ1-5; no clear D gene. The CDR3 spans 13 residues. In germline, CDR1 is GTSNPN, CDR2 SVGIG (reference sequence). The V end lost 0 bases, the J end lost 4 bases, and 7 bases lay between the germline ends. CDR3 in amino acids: CAWSVRENQPQHF. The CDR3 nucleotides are TGTGCCTGGAGTGTACGAGAAAATCAGCCCCAGCATTTT.

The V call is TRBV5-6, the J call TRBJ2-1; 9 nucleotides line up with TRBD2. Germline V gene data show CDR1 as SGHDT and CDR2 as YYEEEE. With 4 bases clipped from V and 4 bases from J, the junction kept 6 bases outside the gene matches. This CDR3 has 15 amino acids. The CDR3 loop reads CASSVSGRWYNEQFF. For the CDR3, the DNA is TGTGCCAGCAGCGTTAGCGGGAGATGGTACAATGAGCAGTTCTTC.

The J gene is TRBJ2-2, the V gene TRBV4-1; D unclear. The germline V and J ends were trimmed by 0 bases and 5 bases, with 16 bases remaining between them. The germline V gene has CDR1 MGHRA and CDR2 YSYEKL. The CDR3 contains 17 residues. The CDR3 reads CASSQDGRTVGTGELFF. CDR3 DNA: TGCGCCAGCAGCCAAGATGGTCGCACTGTCGGTACCGGGGAGCTGTTTTTT.

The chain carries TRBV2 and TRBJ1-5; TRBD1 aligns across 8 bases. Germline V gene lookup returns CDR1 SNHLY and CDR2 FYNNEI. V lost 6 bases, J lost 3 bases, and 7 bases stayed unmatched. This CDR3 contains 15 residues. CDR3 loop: CASRKGQAYNQPQHF. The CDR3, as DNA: TGTGCCAGCAGGAAGGGACAGGCCTACAATCAGCCCCAGCATTTT.